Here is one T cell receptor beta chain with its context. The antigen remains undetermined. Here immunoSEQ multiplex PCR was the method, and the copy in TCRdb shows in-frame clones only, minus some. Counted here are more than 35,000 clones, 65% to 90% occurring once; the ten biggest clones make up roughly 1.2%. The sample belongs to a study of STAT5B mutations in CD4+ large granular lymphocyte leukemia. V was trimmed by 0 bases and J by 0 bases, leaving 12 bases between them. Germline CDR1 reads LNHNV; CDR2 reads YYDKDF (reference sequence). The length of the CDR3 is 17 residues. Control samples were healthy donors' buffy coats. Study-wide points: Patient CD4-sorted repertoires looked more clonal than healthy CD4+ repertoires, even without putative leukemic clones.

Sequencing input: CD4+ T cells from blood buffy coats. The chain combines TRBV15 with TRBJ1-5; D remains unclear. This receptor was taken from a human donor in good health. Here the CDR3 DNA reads TGTGCCACCAGCAGAGAAAGGGCCGGGTATAGCAATCAGCCCCAGCATTTT. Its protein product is CATSRERAGYSNQPQHF.